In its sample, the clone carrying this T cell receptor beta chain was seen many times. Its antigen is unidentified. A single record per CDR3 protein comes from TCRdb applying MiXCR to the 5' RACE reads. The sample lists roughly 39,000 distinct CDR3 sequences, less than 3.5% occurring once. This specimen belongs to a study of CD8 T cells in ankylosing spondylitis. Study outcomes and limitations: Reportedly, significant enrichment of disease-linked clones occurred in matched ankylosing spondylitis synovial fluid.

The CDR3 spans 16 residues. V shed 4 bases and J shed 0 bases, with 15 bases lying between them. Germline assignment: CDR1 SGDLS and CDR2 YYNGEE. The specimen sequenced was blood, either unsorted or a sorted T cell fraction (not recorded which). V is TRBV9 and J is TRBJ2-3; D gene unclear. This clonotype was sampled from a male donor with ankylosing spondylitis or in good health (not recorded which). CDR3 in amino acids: CASSHPKERSTDTQYF. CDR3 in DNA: TGTGCCAGCAGCCACCCTAAAGAGCGCAGCACAGATACGCAGTATTTT.